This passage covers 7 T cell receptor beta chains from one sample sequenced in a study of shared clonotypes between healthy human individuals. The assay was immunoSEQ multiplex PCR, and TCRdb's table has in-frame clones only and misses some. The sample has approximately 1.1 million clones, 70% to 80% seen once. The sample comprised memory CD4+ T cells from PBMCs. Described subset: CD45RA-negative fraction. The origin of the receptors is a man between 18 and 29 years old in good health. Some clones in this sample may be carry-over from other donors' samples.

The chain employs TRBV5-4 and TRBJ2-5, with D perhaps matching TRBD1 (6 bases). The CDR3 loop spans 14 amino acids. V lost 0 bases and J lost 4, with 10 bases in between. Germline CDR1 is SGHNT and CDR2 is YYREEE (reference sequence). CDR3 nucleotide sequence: TGTGCCAGCAGCTTGGCAGGGGAGTTAGAGACCCAGTACTTC. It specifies CASSLAGELETQYF.

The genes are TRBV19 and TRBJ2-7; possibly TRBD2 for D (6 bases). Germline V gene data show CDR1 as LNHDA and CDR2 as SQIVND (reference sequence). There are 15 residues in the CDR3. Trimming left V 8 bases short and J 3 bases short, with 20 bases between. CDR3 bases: TGTGCCAGTGGCACTGTGCGGGGCCGCCACTACGAGCAGTACTTC. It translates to CASGTVRGRHYEQYF.

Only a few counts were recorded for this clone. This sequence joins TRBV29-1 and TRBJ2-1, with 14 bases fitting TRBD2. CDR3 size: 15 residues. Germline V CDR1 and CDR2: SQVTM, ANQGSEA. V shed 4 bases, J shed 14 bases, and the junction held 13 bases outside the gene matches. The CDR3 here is CSVGGLAGEAPWKFF. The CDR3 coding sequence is TGCAGCGTTGGGGGACTAGCGGGAGAGGCCCCGTGGAAGTTCTTC.

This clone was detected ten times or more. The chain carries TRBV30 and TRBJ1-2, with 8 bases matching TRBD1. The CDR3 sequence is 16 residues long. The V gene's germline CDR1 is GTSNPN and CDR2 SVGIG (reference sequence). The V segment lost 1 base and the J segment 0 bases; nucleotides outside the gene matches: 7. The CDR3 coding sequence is TGTGCCTGGAGTGAGGGGACAGGACTAGCTAACTATGGCTACACCTTC. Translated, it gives CAWSEGTGLANYGYTF.

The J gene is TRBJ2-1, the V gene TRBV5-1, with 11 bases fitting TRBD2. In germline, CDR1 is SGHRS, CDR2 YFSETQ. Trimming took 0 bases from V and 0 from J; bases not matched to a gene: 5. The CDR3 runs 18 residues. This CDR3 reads CASSLGLAGWDSYNEQFF. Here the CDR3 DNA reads TGCGCCAGCAGCTTGGGACTAGCGGGATGGGACTCCTACAATGAGCAGTTCTTC.

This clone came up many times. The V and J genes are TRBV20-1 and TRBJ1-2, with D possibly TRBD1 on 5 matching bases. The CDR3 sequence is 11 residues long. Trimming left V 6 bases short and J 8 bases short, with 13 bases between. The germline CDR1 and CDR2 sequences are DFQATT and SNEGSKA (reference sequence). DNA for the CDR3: TGCAGTGCCGAGGGACTTTCAGGCTACACCTTC. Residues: CSAEGLSGYTF.

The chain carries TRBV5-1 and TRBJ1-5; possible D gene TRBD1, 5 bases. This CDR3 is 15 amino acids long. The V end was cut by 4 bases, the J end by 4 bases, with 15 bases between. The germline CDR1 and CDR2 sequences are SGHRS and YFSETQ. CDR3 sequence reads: CASSKDNSGNQPQHF. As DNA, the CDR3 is TGCGCCAGCAGCAAGGACAATAGCGGGAATCAGCCCCAGCATTTT.